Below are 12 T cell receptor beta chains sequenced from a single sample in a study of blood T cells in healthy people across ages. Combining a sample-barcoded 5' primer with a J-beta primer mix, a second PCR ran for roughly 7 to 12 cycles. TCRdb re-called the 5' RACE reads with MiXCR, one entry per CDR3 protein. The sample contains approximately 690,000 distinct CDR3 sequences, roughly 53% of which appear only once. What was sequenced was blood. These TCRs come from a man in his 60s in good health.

As DNA, the CDR3 is TGCGCCAGCAGCCCGGACCTGGACAGGGGGCTTAACTATGGCTACACCTTC. Translating it yields CASSPDLDRGLNYGYTF. The chain combines TRBV5-1 with TRBJ1-2; 11 nucleotides agree with TRBD1. The CDR3 has 17 amino acids. With 4 bases clipped from V and 1 base from J, the junction kept 9 bases outside the gene matches. CDR1 is SGHRS, CDR2 YFSETQ, per germline.

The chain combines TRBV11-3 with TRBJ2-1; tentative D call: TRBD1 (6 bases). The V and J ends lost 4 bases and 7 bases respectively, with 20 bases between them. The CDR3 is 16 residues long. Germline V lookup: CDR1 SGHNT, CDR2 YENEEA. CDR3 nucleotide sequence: TGTGCCAGCAGCTCCGGCAGCAGGGGTGCAAGGAATGAGCAGTTCTTC. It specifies CASSSGSRGARNEQFF.

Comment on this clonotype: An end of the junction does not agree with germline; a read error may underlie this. The CDR3 DNA is TGTGCCAACAGCGGGGGGGCAGGGGGCAACTATGGCTACACCTTC. Protein: CANSGGAGGNYGYTF. This chain links TRBV4-2 with TRBJ1-2; TRBD1 matches at 8 bases. From germline, CDR1 is LGHNA and CDR2 YNFKEQ. The CDR3 is 15 amino acids.

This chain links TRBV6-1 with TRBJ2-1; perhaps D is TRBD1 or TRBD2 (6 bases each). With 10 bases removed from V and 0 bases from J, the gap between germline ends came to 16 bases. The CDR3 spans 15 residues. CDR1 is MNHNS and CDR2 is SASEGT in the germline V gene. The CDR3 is CAIGGGGSSYNEQFF. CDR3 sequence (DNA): TGTGCCATTGGAGGAGGGGGGAGCTCCTACAATGAGCAGTTCTTC.

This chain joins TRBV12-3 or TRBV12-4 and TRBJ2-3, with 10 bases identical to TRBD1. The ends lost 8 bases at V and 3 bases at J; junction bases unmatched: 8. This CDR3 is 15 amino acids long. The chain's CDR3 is CASGPDRGSTDTQYF. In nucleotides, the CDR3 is TGTGCCAGCGGCCCGGACAGGGGGTCTACAGATACGCAGTATTTT.

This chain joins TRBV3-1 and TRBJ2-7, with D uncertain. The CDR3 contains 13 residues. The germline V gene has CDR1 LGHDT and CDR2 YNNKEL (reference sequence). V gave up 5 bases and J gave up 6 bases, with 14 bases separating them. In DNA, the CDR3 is TGTGCCAGCAGCTCTGCGGTGAGGAGCGAGCAGTACTTC. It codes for CASSSAVRSEQYF.

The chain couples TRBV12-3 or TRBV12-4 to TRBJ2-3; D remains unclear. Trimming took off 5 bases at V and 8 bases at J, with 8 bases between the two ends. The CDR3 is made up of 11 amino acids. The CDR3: CASSQQGTQYF. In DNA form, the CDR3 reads TGTGCCAGCAGTCAACAAGGTACGCAGTATTTT.

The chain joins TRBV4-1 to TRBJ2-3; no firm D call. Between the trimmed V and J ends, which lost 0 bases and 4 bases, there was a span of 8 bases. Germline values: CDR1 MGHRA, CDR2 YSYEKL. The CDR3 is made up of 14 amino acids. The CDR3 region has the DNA TGCGCCAGCAGCCAAGAGGGTATCTCAGATACGCAGTATTTT. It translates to CASSQEGISDTQYF.

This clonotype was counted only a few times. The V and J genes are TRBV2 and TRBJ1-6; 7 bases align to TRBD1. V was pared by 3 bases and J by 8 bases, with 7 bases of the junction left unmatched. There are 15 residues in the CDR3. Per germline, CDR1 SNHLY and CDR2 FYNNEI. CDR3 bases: TGTGCCAGCAGTGACGACAGGGTAGATTATTCACCCCTCCACTTT. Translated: CASSDDRVDYSPLHF.

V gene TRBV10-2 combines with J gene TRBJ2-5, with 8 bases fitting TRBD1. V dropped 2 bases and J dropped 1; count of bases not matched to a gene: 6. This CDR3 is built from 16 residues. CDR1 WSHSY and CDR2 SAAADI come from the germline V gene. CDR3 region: CASSEPDRGSQETQYF. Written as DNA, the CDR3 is TGCGCCAGCAGTGAGCCAGACAGGGGCTCCCAAGAGACCCAGTACTTC.

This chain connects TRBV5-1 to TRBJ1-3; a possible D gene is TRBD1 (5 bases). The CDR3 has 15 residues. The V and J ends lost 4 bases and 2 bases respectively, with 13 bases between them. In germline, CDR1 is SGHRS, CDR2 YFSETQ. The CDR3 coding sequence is TGCGCCAGCAGCCCCGGCAGGGTCACTGGAAACACCATATATTTT. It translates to CASSPGRVTGNTIYF. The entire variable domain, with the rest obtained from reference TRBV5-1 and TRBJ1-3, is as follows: KAGVTQTPRYLIKTRGQQVTLSCSPISGHRSVSWYQQTPGQGLQFLFEYFSETQRNKGNFPGRFSGRQFSNSRSEMNVSTLELGDSALYLCASSPGRVTGNTIYFGEGSWLTVV.

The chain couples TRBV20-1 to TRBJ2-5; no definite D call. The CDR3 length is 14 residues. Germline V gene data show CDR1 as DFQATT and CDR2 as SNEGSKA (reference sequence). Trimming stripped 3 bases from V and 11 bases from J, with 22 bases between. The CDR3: CSASFRPRGNEQYF. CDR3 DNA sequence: TGCAGTGCTAGCTTCCGACCCCGTGGCAATGAGCAGTACTTC.